Shown below are 14 T cell receptor beta chains from a single sample sequenced in a study of technical replicates of blood from several donors. The protocol was immunoSEQ multiplex PCR, while the TCRdb copy is restricted to in-frame clones and leaves out a portion. The sample holds roughly 87,000 clones, just under 95% seen once. The specimen was T cells isolated from PBMCs. The receptor source for this set is a human donor in good health.

The rearrangement links TRBV5-4 to TRBJ1-1; 8 nucleotides line up with TRBD1. The ends lost 3 bases at V and 4 bases at J; junction bases unmatched: 8. CDR3 length: 15 amino acids. CDR1 and CDR2 (germline): SGHNT, YYREEE (reference sequence). CDR3 region: CASSSKTGAGTEAFF. As DNA, the CDR3 is TGTGCCAGCAGCTCTAAGACAGGGGCTGGCACTGAAGCTTTCTTT.

The chain combines TRBV5-1 with TRBJ2-7; TRBD1 is a possible D gene (6 bases). Trimming took 4 bases from V and 2 from J, leaving 13 bases between them. Per germline, CDR1 SGHRS and CDR2 YFSETQ. The CDR3 length is 14 residues. CDR3 DNA: TGCGCCAGCAGCCCCCGGACAGATCCCTACGAGCAGTACTTC. Amino acid sequence: CASSPRTDPYEQYF. The full variable domain, with the rest looked up from reference TRBV5-1 and TRBJ2-7, is KAGVTQTPRYLIKTRGQQVTLSCSPISGHRSVSWYQQTPGQGLQFLFEYFSETQRNKGNFPGRFSGRQFSNSRSEMNVSTLELGDSALYLCASSPRTDPYEQYFGPGTRLTVT.

The chain joins TRBV2 to TRBJ2-1; 12 bases fit TRBD2. CDR3 size: 16 residues. Germline trimming cut 4 bases from V and 4 bases from J; bases unmatched to any gene: 5. Germline CDR1 SNHLY, CDR2 FYNNEI. The CDR3, as DNA: TGTGCCAGCAGTGGACTAGCGGGAGTGTCGTACAATGAGCAGTTCTTC. Translation gives CASSGLAGVSYNEQFF.

The count of this clone is one. V gene TRBV19 combines with J gene TRBJ1-5; a weak D match, TRBD1 (6 bases). The length of the CDR3 is 16 residues. Trimming took off 4 bases at V and 2 bases at J, with 15 bases between the two ends. Germline V CDR1 and CDR2: LNHDA, SQIVND (reference sequence). CDR3 protein: CASSNMTGWGNQPQHF. CDR3 DNA: TGTGCCAGTAGTAATATGACAGGATGGGGCAATCAGCCCCAGCATTTT.

The chain has TRBV5-6 and TRBJ1-3; D gene ambiguous. The V end lost 0 bases, the J end lost 5 bases, and 24 bases lay between the germline ends. CDR1 and CDR2 from the germline V gene are SGHDT and YYEEEE. There are 19 residues in the CDR3. The CDR3 region is CASSLVGSFVTEWRNTIYF. CDR3 DNA sequence: TGTGCCAGCAGCTTGGTGGGCTCCTTTGTCACTGAATGGCGAAACACCATATATTTT.

As DNA, the CDR3 is TGTGCCAGCAGTGTATCAGGGTCTGGGGCCAACGTCCTGACTTTC. This sequence encodes CASSVSGSGANVLTF. The rearrangement uses TRBV25-1 and TRBJ2-6, with a tentative D call TRBD1 (5 bases). Trimming took 4 bases from V and 1 from J, leaving 8 bases between them. The germline gives CDR1 MGHDK, CDR2 SYGVNS. The CDR3 is made up of 15 amino acids.

This chain uses TRBV28 with TRBJ2-7, with TRBD2 matching over 9 bases. With 5 bases clipped from V and 5 bases from J, the junction kept 16 bases outside the gene matches. Germline lookup yields CDR1 MDHEN and CDR2 SYDVKM. The CDR3 has 17 residues. CDR3 sequence: CASSLAPSGARSDEQYF. DNA of the CDR3: TGTGCCAGCAGTCTTGCCCCTAGCGGGGCTAGGTCGGACGAGCAGTACTTC.

The chain couples TRBV28 to TRBJ2-2; 10 positions match TRBD2. V shed 3 bases and J 6 bases; nucleotides not matched to a gene: 7. The germline CDR1 and CDR2 sequences are MDHEN and SYDVKM. The CDR3 sequence is 16 residues long. In DNA form, the CDR3 reads TGTGCCAGCAGTTTTGGAGCGGGAGGGCCCGCCGGGGAGCTGTTTTTT. Its protein product is CASSFGAGGPAGELFF. Full variable domain (remainder filled in from reference TRBV28 and TRBJ2-2): DVKVTQSSRYLVKRTGEKVFLECVQDMDHENMFWYRQDPGLGLRLIYFSYDVKMKEKGDIPEGYSVSREKKERFSLILESASTNQTSMYLCASSFGAGGPAGELFFGEGSRLTVL.

The rearrangement links TRBV5-1 to TRBJ2-1, with 9 bases identical to TRBD1. CDR1 and CDR2 (germline): SGHRS, YFSETQ. The CDR3 extends over 13 amino acids. Unmatched junction bases numbered 4, after V lost 3 bases and J lost 9 bases. CDR3 nucleotide sequence: TGCGCCAGCAGCTCGGGACAGGGAACTGAGCAGTTCTTC. It translates to CASSSGQGTEQFF.

The J gene is TRBJ2-5, the V gene TRBV6-5; D might be TRBD2 (5 bases). Per germline, CDR1 MNHEY and CDR2 SVGAGI. The V end lost 5 bases, the J end lost 0 bases, and 13 bases lay between the germline ends. The CDR3 has 15 amino acids. DNA of the CDR3: TGTGCCAGCAGTGGAGGCGTAGCCTACCAAGAGACCCAGTACTTC. It specifies CASSGGVAYQETQYF.

The rearrangement joins TRBV28 to TRBJ1-2, with 9 positions matching TRBD1. V lost 4 bases to trimming and J lost 4 bases; unmatched junction nucleotides: 10. The CDR3 totals 16 residues. Germline CDR1 is MDHEN and CDR2 is SYDVKM. In DNA, the CDR3 is TGTGCCAGCAGTTCCCACGACCGGGACAGGGCCTATGGCTACACCTTC. Residues: CASSSHDRDRAYGYTF.

The chain is built from TRBV5-1 and TRBJ2-1; 9 nucleotides align to TRBD1. CDR3 length: 16 residues. The J segment lost 4 bases and the V segment lost 5 bases, leaving 10 bases of the junction unmatched. The V gene's germline CDR1 is SGHRS and CDR2 YFSETQ. The CDR3 region has the DNA TGCGCCAGCAGGTTGTCCGGGACAGGGAGATACAATGAGCAGTTCTTC. Its protein product is CASRLSGTGRYNEQFF.

The CDR3 protein is CASRTLAGPYEQYF. The CDR3 DNA sequence: TGTGCCAGCCGTACCTTAGCGGGACCCTACGAGCAGTACTTC. The chain recombines TRBV28 with TRBJ2-7, with 8 bases that match TRBD2. V shed 8 bases, J shed 2 bases, and the junction held 8 bases outside the gene matches. Germline lookup yields CDR1 MDHEN and CDR2 SYDVKM. The CDR3 length is 14 residues.

The chain has TRBV5-1 and TRBJ1-5, with D unclear. This CDR3 is 17 amino acids long. Looked up from germline, CDR1 is SGHRS and CDR2 is YFSETQ. Trimming cost V 0 bases and J 0 bases, with 13 bases left between them. CDR3 amino acids: CASSLAEAGYSNQPQHF. CDR3 in DNA: TGCGCCAGCAGCTTGGCCGAGGCGGGTTATAGCAATCAGCCCCAGCATTTT.